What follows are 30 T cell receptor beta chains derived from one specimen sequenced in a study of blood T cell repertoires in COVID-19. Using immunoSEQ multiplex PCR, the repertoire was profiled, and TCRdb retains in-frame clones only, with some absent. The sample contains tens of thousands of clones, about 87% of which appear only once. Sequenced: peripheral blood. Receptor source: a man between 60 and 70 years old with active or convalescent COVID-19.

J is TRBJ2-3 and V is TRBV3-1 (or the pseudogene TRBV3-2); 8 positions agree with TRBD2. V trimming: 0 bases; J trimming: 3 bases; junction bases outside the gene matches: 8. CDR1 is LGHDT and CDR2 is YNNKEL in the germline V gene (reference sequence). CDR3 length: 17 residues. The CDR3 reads CASSQDLTGGGTDTQYF. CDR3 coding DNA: TGTGCCAGCAGCCAAGATCTTACGGGAGGGGGGACAGATACGCAGTATTTT.

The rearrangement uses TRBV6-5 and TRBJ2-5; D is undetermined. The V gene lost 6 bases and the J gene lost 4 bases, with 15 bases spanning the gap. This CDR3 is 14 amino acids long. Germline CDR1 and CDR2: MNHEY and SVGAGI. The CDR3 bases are TGTGCCAGCAGAAAACTAATCTCGGGAGAGACCCAGTACTTC. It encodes CASRKLISGETQYF.

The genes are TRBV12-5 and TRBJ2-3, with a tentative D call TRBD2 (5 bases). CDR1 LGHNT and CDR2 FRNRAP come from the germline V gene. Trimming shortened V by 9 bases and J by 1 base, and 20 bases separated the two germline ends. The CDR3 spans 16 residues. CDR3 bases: TGTGCTAGAGACCCTCCCGGAGCGGTGGGCACAGATACGCAGTATTTT. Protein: CARDPPGAVGTDTQYF.

CDR3 sequence: CASSSWTSGTDTQYF. DNA of the CDR3: TGTGCCAGCAGCTCCTGGACTAGCGGGACAGATACGCAGTATTTT. The chain carries TRBV11-2 and TRBJ2-3; 11 positions agree with TRBD2. The CDR3 is made up of 15 amino acids. From germline, CDR1 is SGHAT and CDR2 FQNNGV. Trimming cost V 4 bases and J 3 bases; bases outside gene matches: 3. The full variable domain, rest sourced from reference TRBV11-2 and TRBJ2-3, is EAGVAQSPRYKIIEKRQSVAFWCNPISGHATLYWYQQILGQGPKLLIQFQNNGVVDDSQLPKDRFSAERLKGVDSTLKIQPAKLEDSAVYLCASSSWTSGTDTQYFGPGTRLTVL.

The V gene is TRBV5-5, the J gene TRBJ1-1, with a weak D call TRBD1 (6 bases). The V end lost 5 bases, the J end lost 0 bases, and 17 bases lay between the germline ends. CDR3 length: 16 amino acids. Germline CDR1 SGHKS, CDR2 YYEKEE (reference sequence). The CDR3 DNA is TGTGCCAGCAGATCCAAAACAGGGTTTATGAACACTGAAGCTTTCTTT. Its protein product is CASRSKTGFMNTEAFF.

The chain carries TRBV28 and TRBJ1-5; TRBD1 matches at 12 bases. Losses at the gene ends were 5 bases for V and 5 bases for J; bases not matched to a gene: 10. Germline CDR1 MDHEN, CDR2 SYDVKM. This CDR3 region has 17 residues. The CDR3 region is CASSTPPGTGGYQPQHF. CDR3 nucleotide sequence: TGTGCCAGCAGTACACCCCCCGGGACAGGGGGCTATCAGCCCCAGCATTTT.

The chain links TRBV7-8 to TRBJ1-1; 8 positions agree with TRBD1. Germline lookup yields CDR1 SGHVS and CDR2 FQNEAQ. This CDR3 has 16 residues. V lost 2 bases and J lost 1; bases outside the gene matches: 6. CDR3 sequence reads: CASSLRTGTGNTEAFF. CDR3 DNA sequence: TGTGCCAGCAGCTTAAGAACCGGGACAGGGAACACTGAAGCTTTCTTT.

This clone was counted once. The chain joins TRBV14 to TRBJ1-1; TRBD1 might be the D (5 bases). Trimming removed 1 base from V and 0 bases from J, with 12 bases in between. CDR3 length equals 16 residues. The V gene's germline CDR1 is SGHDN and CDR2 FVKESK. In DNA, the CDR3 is TGTGCCAGCAGCCAAGCAGGGTTTCGGCTGAACACTGAAGCTTTCTTT. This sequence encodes CASSQAGFRLNTEAFF. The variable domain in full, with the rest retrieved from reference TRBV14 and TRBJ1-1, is EAGVTQFPSHSVIEKGQTVTLRCDPISGHDNLYWYRRVMGKEIKFLLHFVKESKQDESGMPNNRFLAERTGGTYSTLKVQPAELEDSGVYFCASSQAGFRLNTEAFFGQGTRLTVV.

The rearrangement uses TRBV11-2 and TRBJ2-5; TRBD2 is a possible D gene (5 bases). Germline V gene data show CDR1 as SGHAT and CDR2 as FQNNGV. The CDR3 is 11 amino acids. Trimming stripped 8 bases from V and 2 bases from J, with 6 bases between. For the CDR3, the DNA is TGTGCCAGCCGGAGGCAAGAGACCCAGTACTTC. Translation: CASRRQETQYF.

CDR3 in DNA: TGTGCCAGCAGCCGCCCAACGGGGGGGTTCGACGAGCAGTACTTC. Translated, it gives CASSRPTGGFDEQYF. The chain combines TRBV4-2 with TRBJ2-7, with 8 bases that match TRBD2. The germline V gene has CDR1 LGHNA and CDR2 YNFKEQ. CDR3 length equals 15 residues. With V trimmed by 4 bases and J by 5 bases, 10 bases remained unmatched.

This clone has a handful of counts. The CDR3 spells CASSPGQGSNQPQHF. The CDR3 DNA sequence: TGTGCCAGCTCTCCTGGACAGGGTAGCAATCAGCCCCAGCATTTT. J is TRBJ1-5 and V is TRBV18; 8 bases map to TRBD1. Trimming removed 6 bases from V and 0 bases from J; junction bases left unmatched: 4. Germline V lookup: CDR1 KGHSH, CDR2 LQKENI. The CDR3 covers 15 residues.

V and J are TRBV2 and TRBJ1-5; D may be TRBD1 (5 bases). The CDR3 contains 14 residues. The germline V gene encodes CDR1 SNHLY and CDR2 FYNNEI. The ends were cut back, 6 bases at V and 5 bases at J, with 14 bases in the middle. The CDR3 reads CASSAGLLHQPQHF. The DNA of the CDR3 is TGTGCCAGCAGCGCAGGGTTGCTGCATCAGCCCCAGCATTTT. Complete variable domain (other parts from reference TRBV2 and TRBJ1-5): EPEVTQTPSHQVTQMGQEVILRCVPISNHLYFYWYRQILGQKVEFLVSFYNNEISEKSEIFDDQFSVERPDGSNFTLKIRSTKLEDSAMYFCASSAGLLHQPQHFGDGTRLSIL.

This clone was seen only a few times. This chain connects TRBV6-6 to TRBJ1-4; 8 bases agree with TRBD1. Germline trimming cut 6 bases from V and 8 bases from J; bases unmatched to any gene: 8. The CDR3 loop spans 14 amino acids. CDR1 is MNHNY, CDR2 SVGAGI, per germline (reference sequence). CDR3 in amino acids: CASRNGQGGEKLFF. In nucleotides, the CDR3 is TGTGCCAGCAGAAATGGACAGGGTGGCGAAAAACTGTTTTTT.

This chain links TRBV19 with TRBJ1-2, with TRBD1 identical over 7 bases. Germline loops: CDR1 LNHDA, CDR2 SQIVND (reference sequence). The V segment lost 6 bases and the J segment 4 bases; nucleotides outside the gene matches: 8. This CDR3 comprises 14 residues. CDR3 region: CASRVQQGIYGYTF. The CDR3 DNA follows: TGTGCCAGTAGGGTCCAACAGGGGATCTATGGCTACACCTTC. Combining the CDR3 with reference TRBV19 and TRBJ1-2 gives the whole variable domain DGGITQSPKYLFRKEGQNVTLSCEQNLNHDAMYWYRQDPGQGLRLIYYSQIVNDFQKGDIAEGYSVSREKKESFPLTVTSAQKNPTAFYLCASRVQQGIYGYTFGSGTRLTVV.

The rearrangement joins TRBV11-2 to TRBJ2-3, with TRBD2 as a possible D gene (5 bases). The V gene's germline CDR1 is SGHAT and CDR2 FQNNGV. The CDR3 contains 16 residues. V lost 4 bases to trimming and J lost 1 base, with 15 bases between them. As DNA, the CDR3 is TGTGCCAGCAGCTCGAGGGTCCTTTTAGGCACAGATACGCAGTATTTT. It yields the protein CASSSRVLLGTDTQYF.

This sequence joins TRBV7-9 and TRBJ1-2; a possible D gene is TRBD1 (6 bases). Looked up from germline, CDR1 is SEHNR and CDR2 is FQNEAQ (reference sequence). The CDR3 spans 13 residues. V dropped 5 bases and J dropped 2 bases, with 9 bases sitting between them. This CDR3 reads CASSRGQNYGYTF. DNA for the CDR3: TGTGCCAGCAGCCGTGGACAGAACTATGGCTACACCTTC.

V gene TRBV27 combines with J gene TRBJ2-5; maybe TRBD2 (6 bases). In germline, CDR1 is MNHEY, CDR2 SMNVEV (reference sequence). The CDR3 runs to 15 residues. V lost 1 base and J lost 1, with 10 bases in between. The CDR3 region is CASSLYAGSQETQYF. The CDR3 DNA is TGTGCCAGCAGTTTATATGCGGGATCCCAAGAGACCCAGTACTTC.

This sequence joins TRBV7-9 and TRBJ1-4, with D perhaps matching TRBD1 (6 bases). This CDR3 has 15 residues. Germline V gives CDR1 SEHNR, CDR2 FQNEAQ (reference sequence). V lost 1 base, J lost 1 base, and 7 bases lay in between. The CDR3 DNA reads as TGTGCCAGCAGCTTAGTACAGGGAACTAATGAAAAACTGTTTTTT. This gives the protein CASSLVQGTNEKLFF.

DNA of the CDR3: TGTGCCAGCAGTTTATTTGGGGGCCACGACGAGCAGTACTTC. Translation gives CASSLFGGHDEQYF. The rearrangement uses TRBV27 and TRBJ2-7; weak D call: TRBD1 (6 bases). The length of the CDR3 is 14 residues. From germline, CDR1 is MNHEY and CDR2 SMNVEV (reference sequence). Trimming shortened V by 1 base and J by 5 bases, and 12 bases separated the two germline ends.

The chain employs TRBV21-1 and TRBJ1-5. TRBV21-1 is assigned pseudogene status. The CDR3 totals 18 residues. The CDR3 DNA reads TGTGCCAGCAGCAACGATCCCGGGACCCAGAAGCGGGATCAGCCCCAGCATTTT. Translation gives CASSNDPGTQKRDQPQHF.

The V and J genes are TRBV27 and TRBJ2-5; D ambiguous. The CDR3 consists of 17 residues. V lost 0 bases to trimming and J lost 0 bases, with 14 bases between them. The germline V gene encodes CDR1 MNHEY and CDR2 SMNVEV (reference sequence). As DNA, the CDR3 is TGTGCCAGCAGTTTATCGCCGCCAAATCAGTACCAAGAGACCCAGTACTTC. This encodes CASSLSPPNQYQETQYF.

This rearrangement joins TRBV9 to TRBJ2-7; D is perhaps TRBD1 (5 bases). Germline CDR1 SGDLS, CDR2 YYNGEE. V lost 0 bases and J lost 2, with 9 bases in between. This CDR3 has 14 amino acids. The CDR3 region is CASSVGSGPYEQYF. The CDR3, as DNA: TGTGCCAGCAGCGTAGGATCAGGGCCCTACGAGCAGTACTTC.

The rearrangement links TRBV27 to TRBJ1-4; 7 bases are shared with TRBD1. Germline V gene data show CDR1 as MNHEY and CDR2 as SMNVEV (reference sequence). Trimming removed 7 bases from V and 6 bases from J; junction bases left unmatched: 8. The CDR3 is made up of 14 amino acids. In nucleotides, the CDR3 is TGTGCCAGCAAGGGGGCATTTAGAGATGAAAAACTGTTTTTT. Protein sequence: CASKGAFRDEKLFF. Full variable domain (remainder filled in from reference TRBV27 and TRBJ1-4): EAQVTQNPRYLITVTGKKLTVTCSQNMNHEYMSWYRQDPGLGLRQIYYSMNVEVTDKGDVPEGYKVSRKEKRNFPLILESPSPNQTSLYFCASKGAFRDEKLFFGSGTQLSVL.

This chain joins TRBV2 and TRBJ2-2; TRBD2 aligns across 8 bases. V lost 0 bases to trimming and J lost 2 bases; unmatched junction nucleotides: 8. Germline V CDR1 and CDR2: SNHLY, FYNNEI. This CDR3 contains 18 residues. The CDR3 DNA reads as TGTGCCAGCAGTGAAGCGCTTCCGGGGGGGCATAACACCGGGGAGCTGTTTTTT. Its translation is CASSEALPGGHNTGELFF.

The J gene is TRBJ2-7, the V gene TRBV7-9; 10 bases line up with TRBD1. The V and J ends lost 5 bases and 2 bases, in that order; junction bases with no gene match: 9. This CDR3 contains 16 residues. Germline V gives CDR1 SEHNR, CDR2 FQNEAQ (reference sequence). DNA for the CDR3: TGTGCCAGCAGCCCTCCGGGACAGGGGTTGACCTACGAGCAGTACTTC. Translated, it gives CASSPPGQGLTYEQYF.

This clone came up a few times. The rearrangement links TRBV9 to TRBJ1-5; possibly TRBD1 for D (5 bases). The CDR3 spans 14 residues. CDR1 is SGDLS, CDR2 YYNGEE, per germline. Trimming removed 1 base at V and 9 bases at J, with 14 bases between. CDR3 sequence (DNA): TGTGCCAGCAGCGTAAACCCGACCGGGGGGCCCCAGCATTTT. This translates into CASSVNPTGGPQHF.

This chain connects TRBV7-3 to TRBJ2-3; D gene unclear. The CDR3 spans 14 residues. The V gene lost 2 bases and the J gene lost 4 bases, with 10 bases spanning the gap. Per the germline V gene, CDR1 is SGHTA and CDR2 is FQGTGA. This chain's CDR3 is CASSLVAPPDTQYF. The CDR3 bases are TGTGCCAGCAGCTTAGTAGCCCCCCCAGATACGCAGTATTTT.

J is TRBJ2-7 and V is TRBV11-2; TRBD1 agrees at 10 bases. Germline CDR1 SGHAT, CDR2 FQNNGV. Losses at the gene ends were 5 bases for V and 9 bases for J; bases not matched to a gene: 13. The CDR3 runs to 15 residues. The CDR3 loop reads CASSTRQGALLGQYF. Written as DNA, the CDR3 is TGTGCCAGCAGCACCCGACAGGGGGCTCTCCTGGGGCAGTACTTC.

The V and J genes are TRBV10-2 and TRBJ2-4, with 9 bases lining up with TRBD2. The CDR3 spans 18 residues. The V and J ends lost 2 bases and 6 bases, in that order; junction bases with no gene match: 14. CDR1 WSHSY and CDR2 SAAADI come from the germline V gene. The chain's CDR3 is CASSEGRRGGARGNIQYF. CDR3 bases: TGCGCCAGCAGTGAGGGGAGGCGGGGGGGGGCTCGAGGAAACATTCAGTACTTC.

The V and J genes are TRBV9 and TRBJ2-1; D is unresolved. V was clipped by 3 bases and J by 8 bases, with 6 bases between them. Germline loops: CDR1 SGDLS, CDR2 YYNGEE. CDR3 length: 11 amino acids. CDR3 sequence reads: CASSGRDEQFF. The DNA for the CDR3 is TGTGCCAGCAGCGGGAGAGATGAGCAGTTCTTC.